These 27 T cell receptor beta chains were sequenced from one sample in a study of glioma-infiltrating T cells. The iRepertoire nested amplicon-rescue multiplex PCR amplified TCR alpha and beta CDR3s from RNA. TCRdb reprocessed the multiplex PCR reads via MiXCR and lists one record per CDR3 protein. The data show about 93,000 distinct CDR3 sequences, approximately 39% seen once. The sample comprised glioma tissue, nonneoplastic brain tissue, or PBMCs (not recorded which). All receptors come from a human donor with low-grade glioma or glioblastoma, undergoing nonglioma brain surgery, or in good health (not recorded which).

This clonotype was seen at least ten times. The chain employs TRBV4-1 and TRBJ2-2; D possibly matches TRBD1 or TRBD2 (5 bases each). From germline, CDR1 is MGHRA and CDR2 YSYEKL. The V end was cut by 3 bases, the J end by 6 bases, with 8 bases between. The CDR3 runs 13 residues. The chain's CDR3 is CASSHGTAGELFF. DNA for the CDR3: TGCGCCAGCAGCCACGGGACCGCCGGGGAGCTGTTTTTT.

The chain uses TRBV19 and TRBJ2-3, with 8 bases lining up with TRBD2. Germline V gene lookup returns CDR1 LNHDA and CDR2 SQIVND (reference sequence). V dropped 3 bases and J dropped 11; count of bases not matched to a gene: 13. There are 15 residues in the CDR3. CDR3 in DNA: TGTGCCAGTAGTATCGTCAAGCGGGAGATCAATGAGCAGTATTTT. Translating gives CASSIVKREINEQYF. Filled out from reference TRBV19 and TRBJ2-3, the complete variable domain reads DGGITQSPKYLFRKEGQNVTLSCEQNLNHDAMYWYRQDPGQGLRLIYYSQIVNDFQKGDIAEGYSVSREKKESFPLTVTSAQKNPTAFYLCASSIVKREINEQYFGPGTRLTVL.

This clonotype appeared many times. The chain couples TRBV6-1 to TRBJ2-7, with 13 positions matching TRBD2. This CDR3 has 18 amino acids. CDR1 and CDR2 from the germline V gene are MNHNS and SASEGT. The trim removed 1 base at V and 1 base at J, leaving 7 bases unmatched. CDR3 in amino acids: CASSEESLAGGLSYEQYF. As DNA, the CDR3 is TGTGCCAGCAGTGAAGAGTCACTAGCGGGAGGGCTGTCCTACGAGCAGTACTTC.

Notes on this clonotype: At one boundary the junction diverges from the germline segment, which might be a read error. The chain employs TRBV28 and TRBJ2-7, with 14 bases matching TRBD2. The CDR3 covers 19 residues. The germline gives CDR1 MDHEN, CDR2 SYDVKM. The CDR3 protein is CASSPGSLTSGRVYYEQYF. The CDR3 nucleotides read TGTGCCAGCAGCCCAGGGTCTCTGACTAGCGGGAGGGTATACTACGAACAGTACTTC.

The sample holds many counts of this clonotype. The CDR3 reads CASSLTINYGYTF. CDR3 DNA sequence: TGTGCCAGCAGCTTGACAATCAACTATGGCTACACCTTC. The rearrangement uses TRBV11-3 and TRBJ1-2; D not certain. CDR1 is SGHNT and CDR2 is YENEEA in the germline V gene. V shed 3 bases and J shed 2 bases, with 7 bases lying between them. The CDR3 is made up of 13 amino acids. Based on the CDR3 plus reference TRBV11-3 and TRBJ1-2, the full variable domain is EAGVVQSPRYKIIEKKQPVAFWCNPISGHNTLYWYLQNLGQGPELLIRYENEEAVDDSQLPKDRFSAERLKGVDSTLKIQPAELGDSAVYLCASSLTINYGYTFGSGTRLTVV.

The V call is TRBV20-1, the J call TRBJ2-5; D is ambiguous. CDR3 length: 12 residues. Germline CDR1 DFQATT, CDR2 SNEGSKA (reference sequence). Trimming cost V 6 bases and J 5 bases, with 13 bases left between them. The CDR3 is CSALVGLETQYF. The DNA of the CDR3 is TGCAGTGCGCTGGTGGGCCTGGAGACCCAGTACTTC.

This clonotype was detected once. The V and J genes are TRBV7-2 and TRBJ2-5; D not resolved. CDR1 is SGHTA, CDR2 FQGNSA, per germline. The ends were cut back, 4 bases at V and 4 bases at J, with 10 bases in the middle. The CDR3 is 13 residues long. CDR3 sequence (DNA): TGTGCCAGCAGCTCCTTCTACACAGAGACCCAGTACTTC. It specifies CASSSFYTETQYF.

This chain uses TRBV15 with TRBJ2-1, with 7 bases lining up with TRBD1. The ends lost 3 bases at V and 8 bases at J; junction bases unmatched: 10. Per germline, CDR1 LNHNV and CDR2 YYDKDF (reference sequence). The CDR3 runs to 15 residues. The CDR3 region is CATSREGQARDEQFF. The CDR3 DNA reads TGTGCCACCAGCAGGGAAGGACAGGCCCGGGATGAGCAGTTCTTC.

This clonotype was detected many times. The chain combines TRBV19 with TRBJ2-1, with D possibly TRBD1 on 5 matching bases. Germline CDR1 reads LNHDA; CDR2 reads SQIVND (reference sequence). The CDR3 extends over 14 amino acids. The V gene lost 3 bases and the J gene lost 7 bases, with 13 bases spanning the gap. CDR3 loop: CASSMGPKPNEQFF. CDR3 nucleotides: TGTGCCAGTAGTATGGGGCCGAAACCGAATGAGCAGTTCTTC.

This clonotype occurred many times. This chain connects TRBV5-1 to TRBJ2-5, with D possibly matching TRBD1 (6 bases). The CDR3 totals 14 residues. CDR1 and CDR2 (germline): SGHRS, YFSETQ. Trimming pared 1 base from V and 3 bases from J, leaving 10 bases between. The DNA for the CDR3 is TGCGCCAGCAGCTTGATGGGGGCTAAAGAGACCCAGTACTTC. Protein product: CASSLMGAKETQYF.

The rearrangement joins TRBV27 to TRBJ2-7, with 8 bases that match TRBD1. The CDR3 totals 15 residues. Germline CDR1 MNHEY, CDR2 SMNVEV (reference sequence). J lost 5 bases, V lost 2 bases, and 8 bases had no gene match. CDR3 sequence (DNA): TGTGCCAGCAGTTTAAGGGCAGGACAGGGCCACGAGCAGTACTTC. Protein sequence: CASSLRAGQGHEQYF.

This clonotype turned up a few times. CDR3: CASSLIRGRGGELFF. The CDR3 DNA is TGTGCCAGCAGCTTAATAAGGGGGCGCGGCGGGGAGCTGTTTTTT. V gene TRBV11-2 combines with J gene TRBJ2-2; 7 bases agree with TRBD1. With V trimmed by 2 bases and J by 7 bases, 7 bases remained unmatched. The CDR3 runs 15 residues. In germline, CDR1 is SGHAT, CDR2 FQNNGV.

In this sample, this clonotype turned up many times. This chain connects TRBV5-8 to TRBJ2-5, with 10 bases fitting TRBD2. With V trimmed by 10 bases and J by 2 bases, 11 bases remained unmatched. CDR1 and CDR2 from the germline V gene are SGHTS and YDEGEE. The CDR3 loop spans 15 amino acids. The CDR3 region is CASNNGTSAQETQYF. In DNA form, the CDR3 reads TGTGCCTCAAACAACGGGACTAGCGCTCAAGAGACCCAGTACTTC.

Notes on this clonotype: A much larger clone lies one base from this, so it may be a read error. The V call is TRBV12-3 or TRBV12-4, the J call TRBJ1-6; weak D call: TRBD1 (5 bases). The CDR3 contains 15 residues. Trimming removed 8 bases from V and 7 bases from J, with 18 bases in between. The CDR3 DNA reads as TGTGCCAGCGGTAGACCCCGGGACGGAAATTCACCCCTCCACTTT. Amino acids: CASGRPRDGNSPLHF.

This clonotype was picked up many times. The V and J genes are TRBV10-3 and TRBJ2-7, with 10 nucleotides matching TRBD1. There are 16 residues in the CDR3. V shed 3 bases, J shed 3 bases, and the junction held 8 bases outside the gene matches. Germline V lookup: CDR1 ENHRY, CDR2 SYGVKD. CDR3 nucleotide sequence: TGTGCCATCAGTGATTCCGGGACAGGGGTTCGCTACGAGCAGTACTTC. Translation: CAISDSGTGVRYEQYF.

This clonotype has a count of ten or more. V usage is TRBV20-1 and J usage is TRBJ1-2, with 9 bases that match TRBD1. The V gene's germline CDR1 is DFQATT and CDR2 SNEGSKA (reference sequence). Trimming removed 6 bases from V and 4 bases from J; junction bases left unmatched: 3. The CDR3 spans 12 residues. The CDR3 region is CSARDRVYGYTF. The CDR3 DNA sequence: TGCAGTGCCAGGGACAGGGTCTATGGCTACACCTTC.

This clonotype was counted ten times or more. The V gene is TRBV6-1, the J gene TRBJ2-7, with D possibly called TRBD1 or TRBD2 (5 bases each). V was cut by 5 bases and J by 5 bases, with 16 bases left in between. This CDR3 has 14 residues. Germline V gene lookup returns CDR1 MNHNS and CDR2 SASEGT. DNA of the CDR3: TGTGCCAGCAGTTCAGGGACCCGCGGAAACGAGCAGTACTTC. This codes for CASSSGTRGNEQYF.

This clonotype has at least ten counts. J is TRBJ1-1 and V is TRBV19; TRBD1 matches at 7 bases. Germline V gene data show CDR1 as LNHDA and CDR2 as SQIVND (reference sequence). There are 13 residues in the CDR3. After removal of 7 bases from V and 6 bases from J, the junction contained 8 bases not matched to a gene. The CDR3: CASTQDRAPEAFF. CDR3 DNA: TGTGCCAGTACCCAAGACAGGGCCCCTGAAGCTTTCTTT.

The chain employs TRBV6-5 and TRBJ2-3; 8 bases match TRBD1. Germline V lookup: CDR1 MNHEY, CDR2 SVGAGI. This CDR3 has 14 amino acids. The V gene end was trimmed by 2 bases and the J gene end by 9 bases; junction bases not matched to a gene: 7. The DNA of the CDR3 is TGTGCCAGCAGTTACCTCGGACAGGGAGAAACGCAGTATTTT. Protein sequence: CASSYLGQGETQYF.

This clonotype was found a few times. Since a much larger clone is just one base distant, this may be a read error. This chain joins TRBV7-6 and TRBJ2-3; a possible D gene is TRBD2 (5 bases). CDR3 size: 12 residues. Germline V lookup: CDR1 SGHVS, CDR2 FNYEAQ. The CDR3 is CASGLQRDTQYF. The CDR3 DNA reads TGTGCCAGCGGCTTACAGCGGGATACGCAGTATTTT.

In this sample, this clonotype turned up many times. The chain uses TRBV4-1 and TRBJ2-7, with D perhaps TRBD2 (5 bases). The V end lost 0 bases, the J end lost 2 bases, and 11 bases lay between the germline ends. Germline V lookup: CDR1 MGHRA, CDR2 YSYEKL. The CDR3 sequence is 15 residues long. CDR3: CASSQELARAYEQYF. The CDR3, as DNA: TGCGCCAGCAGCCAAGAATTGGCGAGGGCCTACGAGCAGTACTTC.

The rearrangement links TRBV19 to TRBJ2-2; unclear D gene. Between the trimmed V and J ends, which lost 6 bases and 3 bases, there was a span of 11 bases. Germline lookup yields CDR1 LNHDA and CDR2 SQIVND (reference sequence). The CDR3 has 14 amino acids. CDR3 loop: CASSTGLDTGELFF. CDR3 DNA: TGTGCCAGTAGCACGGGCCTAGACACCGGGGAGCTGTTTTTT.

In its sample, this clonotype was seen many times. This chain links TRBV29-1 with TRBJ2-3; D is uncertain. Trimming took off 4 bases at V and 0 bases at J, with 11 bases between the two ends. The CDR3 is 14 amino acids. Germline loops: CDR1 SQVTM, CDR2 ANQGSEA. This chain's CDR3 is CSVVQDLSTDTQYF. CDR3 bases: TGCAGCGTTGTTCAGGATCTCAGCACAGATACGCAGTATTTT.

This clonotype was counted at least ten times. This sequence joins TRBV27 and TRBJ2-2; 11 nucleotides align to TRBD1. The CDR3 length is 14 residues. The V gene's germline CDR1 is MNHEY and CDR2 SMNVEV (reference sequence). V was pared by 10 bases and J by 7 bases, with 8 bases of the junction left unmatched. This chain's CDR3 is CATHRDRGNGELFF. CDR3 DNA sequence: TGTGCCACGCACCGGGACAGGGGGAACGGGGAGCTGTTTTTT.

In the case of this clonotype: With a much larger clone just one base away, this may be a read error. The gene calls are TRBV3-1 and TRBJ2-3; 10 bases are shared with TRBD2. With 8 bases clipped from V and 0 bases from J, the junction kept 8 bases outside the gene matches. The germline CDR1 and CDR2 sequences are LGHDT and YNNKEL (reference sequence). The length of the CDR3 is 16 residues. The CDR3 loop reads CASATSGLYSTDTQYF. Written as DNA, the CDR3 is TGTGCCAGCGCGACTAGCGGGCTTTATAGCACAGATACGCAGTATTTT.

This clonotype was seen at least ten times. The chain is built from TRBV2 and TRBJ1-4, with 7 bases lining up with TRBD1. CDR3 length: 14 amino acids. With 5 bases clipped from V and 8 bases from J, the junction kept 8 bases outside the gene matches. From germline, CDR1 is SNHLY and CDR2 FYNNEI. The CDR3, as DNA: TGTGCCAGCAGTCCGGGACAGTTGTACGAAAAACTGTTTTTT. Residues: CASSPGQLYEKLFF.

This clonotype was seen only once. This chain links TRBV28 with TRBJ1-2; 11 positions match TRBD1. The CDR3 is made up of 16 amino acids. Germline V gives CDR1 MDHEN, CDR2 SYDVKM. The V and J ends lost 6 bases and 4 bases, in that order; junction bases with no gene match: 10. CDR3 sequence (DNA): TGTGCCAGCAGCCGATCGGGACAGGGGGTTGGCTATGGCTACACCTTC. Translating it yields CASSRSGQGVGYGYTF.